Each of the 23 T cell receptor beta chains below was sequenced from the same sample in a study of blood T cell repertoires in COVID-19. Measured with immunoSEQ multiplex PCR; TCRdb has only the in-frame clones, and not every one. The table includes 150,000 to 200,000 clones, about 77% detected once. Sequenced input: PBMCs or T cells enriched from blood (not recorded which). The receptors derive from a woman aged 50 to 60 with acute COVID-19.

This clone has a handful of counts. This chain's CDR3 is CASSSVTSGGEAQYF. The CDR3 DNA is TGTGCCAGCAGCTCCGTGACTAGCGGGGGGGAGGCCCAGTACTTC. The V and J genes are TRBV5-8 and TRBJ2-5; TRBD2 agrees at 14 bases. The junction had 7 bases not matched to a gene; V was cut back by 3 bases and J by 9 bases. The CDR3 is 15 amino acids. Per the germline V gene, CDR1 is SGHTS and CDR2 is YDEGEE.

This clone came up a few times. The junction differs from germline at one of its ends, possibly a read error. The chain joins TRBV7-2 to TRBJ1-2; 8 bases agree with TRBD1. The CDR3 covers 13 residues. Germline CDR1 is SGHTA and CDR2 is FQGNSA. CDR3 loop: CASSPGAGGYKAF. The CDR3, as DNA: TGTGCCAGCAGCCCAGGGGCAGGGGGCTACAAAGCCTTC.

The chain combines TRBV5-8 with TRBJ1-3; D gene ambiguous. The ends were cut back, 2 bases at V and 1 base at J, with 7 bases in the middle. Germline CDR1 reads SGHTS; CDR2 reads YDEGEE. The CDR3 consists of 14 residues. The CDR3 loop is CASSLTDSGNTIYF. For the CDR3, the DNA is TGTGCCAGCAGCTTAACAGATTCTGGAAACACCATATATTTT.

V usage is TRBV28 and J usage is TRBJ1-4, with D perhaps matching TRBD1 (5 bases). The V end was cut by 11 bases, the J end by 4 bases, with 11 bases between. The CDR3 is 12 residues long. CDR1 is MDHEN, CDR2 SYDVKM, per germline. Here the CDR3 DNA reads TGTGCCCACAAGGGGCTTAATGAAAAACTGTTTTTT. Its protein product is CAHKGLNEKLFF. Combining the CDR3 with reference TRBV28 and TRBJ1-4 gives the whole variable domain DVKVTQSSRYLVKRTGEKVFLECVQDMDHENMFWYRQDPGLGLRLIYFSYDVKMKEKGDIPEGYSVSREKKERFSLILESASTNQTSMYLCAHKGLNEKLFFGSGTQLSVL.

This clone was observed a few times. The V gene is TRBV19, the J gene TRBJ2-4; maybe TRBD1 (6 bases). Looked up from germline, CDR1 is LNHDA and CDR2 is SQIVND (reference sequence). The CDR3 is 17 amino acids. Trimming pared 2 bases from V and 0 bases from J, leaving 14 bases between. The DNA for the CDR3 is TGTGCCAGTAGTATAAGGGCAGGGGCCCAAGCCAAAAACATTCAGTACTTC. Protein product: CASSIRAGAQAKNIQYF.

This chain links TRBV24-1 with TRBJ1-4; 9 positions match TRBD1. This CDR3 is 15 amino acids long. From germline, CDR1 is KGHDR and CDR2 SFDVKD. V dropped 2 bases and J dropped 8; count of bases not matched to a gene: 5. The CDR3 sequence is CATSDSGTGFEKLFF. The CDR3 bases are TGTGCCACCAGTGATTCGGGGACAGGGTTCGAAAAACTGTTTTTT.

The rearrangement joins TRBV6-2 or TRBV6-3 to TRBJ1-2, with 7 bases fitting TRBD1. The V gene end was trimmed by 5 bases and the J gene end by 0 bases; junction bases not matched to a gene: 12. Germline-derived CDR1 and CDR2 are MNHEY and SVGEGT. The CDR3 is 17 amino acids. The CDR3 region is CASSPLRGGTANYGYTF. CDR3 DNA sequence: TGTGCCAGCAGTCCGCTAAGAGGAGGGACAGCTAACTATGGCTACACCTTC.

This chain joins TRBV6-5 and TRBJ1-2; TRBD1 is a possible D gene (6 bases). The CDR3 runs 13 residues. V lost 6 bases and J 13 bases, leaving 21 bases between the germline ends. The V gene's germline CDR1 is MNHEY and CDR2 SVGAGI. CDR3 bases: TGTGCCAGCAGCCGTGATCCCCAGGGGAGTGCCACCTTC. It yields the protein CASSRDPQGSATF.

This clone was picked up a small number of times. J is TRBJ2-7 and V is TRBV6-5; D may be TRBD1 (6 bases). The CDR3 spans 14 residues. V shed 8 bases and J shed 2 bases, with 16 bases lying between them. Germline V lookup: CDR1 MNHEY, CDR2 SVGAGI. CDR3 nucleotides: TGTGCCAGCCAATCCGGGGACAACCCCTACGAGCAGTACGTC. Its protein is CASQSGDNPYEQYV.

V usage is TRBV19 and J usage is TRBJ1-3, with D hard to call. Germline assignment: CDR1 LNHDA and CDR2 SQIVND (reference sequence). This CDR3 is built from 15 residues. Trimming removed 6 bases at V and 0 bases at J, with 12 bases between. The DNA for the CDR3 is TGTGCCAGTAGAATAACAGACAACTCTGGAAACACCATATATTTT. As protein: CASRITDNSGNTIYF.

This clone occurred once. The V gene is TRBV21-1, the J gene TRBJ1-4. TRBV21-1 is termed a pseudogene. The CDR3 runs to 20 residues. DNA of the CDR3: TGTGCCAGATGGACAGCCGGGGGGGAAACTTCAGCCTGGCCGAATGAAAAACTGTTTTTT. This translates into CARWTAGGETSAWPNEKLFF.

The CDR3 bases are TGTGCCAGCACCCCCGGTGGGACTCCCTCCTATAATTCACCCCTCCACTTT. Residues: CASTPGGTPSYNSPLHF. The chain employs TRBV9 and TRBJ1-6; a weak D match, TRBD1 (5 bases). CDR3 length: 17 residues. V lost 6 bases and J 0 bases, leaving 16 bases between the germline ends. Germline V gives CDR1 SGDLS, CDR2 YYNGEE.

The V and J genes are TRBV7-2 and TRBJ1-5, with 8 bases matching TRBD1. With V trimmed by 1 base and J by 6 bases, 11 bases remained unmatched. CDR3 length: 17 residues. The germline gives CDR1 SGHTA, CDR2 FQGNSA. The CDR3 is CASSLGLSDRVPQPQHF. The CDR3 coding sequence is TGTGCCAGCAGCTTAGGCCTCTCGGACAGGGTACCTCAGCCCCAGCATTTT.

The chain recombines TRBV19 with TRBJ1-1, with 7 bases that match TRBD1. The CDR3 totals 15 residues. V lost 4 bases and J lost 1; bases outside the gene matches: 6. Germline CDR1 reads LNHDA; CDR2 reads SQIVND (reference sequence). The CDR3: CASSRETGSNTEAFF. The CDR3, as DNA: TGTGCCAGTAGTAGGGAGACAGGGTCGAACACTGAAGCTTTCTTT.

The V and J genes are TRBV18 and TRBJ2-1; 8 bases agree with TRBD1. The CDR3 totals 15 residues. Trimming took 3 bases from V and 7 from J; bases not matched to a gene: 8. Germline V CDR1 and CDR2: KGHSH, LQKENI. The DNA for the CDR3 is TGTGCCAGCTCACCTTCCGGACAGGGTGAGAATGAGCAGTTCTTC. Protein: CASSPSGQGENEQFF.

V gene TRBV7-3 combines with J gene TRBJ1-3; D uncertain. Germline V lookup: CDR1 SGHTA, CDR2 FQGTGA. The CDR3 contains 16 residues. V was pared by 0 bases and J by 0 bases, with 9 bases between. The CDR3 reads CASSLTPLSSGNTIYF. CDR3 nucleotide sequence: TGTGCCAGCAGCTTAACTCCGTTGAGCTCTGGAAACACCATATATTTT.

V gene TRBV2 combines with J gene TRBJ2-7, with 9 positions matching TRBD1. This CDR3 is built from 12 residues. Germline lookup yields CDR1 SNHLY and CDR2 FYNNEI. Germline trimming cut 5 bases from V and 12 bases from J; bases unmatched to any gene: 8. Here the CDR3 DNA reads TGTGCCAGCAGTTTTACCGGGACAGGGCGGTACGTC. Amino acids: CASSFTGTGRYV.

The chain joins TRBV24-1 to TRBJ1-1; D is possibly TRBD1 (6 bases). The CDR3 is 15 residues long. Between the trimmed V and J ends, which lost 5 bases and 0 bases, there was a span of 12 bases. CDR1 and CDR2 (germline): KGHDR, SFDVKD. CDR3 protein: CATSAAGELNTEAFF. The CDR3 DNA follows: TGTGCCACCAGTGCGGCAGGGGAACTGAACACTGAAGCTTTCTTT.

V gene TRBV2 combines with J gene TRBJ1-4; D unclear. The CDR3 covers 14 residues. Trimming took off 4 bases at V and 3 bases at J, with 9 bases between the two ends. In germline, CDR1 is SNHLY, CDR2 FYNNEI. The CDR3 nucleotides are TGTGCCAGCAGTGGCGTAACCCCTAATGAAAAACTGTTTTTT. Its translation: CASSGVTPNEKLFF.

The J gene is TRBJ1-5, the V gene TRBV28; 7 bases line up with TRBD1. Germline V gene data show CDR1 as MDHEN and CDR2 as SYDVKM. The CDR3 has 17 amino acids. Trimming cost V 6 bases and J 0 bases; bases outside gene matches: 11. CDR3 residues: CASRLGQAPYSNQPQHF. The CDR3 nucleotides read TGTGCCAGCAGACTCGGACAGGCCCCATATAGCAATCAGCCCCAGCATTTT.

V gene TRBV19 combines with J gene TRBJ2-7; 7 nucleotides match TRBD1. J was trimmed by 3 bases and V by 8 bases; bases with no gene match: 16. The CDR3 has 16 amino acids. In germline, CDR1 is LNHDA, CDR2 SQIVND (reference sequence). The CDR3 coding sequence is TGTGCCAGTCACAACCCGGACAGGAAAGTTGGCTACGAGCAGTACGTC. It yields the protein CASHNPDRKVGYEQYV.

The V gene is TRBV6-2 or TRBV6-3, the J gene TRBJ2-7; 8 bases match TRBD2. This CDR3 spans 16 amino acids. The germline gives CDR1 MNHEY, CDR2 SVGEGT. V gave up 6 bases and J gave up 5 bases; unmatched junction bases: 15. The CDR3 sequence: CASSSGLRGEKNEQYV. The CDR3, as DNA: TGTGCCAGCAGCTCCGGGTTGCGGGGGGAGAAGAACGAGCAGTACGTC.

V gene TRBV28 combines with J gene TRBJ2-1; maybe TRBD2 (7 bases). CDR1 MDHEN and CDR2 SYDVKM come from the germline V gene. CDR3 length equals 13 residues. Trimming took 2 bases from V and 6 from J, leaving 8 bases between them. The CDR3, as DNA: TGTGCCAGCAGTTTAGGGGGGGCCAATGAGCAGTTCTTC. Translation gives CASSLGGANEQFF.